These 15 T cell receptor beta chains came from one sample sequenced in a study of tissue T cells after allogeneic stem cell transplantation. Time point denoted: mouse harvest day 7 after allogeneic transplant. The graft held 10^6 splenic CD5+ T cells and 10^7 T-cell-depleted bone marrow cells. Data came from immunoSEQ multiplex PCR; TCRdb stores just in-frame clones and leaves some out. Of 4,500 to 6,500 clones listed, 40% to 60% are singletons. The sample taken for sequencing was gut tissue. Receptors originate from a female BALB/c mouse given C57BL/6 T cells with graft-versus-host disease after an allogeneic hematopoietic cell transplant.

This clone has a single count. The genes are named according to mouse. The missing CDR3 end, 1 residue past where the read stops, is filled in from the germline J gene. This chain links TRBV13-2 with TRBJ2-4; D is ambiguous. Trimming removed 0 bases from V and 0 bases from J, with 5 bases in between. The CDR3 loop spans 14 amino acids. Per the germline V gene, CDR1 is NNHNN and CDR2 is SYGAGS (reference sequence). CDR3 DNA (partial): TGTGCCAGCGGTGATGACAATAGTCAAAACACCTTGTAC. Translating it yields CASGDDNSQNTLY. The CDR3 as a whole reads CASGDDNSQNTLYF.

With regard to this clone: These gene names are mouse names. The missing CDR3 end, 1 residue past where the read stops, is filled in from the germline J gene. The J gene is TRBJ1-2, the V gene TRBV26; D possibly corresponds to TRBD1 (6 bases). The CDR3 has 14 amino acids. The V end was cut by 2 bases, the J end by 4 bases, with 11 bases between. Germline values: CDR1 KGHPV, CDR2 FQNQEV (reference sequence). The CDR3 region is CASSLPGARSDYTF. CDR3 DNA, as far as it was read: TGTGCCAGCAGTCTGCCGGGGGCGCGCTCCGACTACACC. Together with reference TRBV26 and TRBJ1-2, the CDR3 gives the full variable domain: NSKVIQTPRYLVKGQGQKAKMRCIPEKGHPVVFWYQQNKNNEFKFLINFQNQEVLQQIDMTEKRFSAECPSNSPCSLEIQSSEAGDSALYLCASSLPGARSDYTFGSGTRLLVI.

Turning to this clone: Mouse names are used for the genes. The read is 1 residue too short to cover the CDR3 end, so that end is filled in from the germline J gene. The V gene is TRBV16, the J gene TRBJ2-5; the D is unclear. Germline V gene lookup returns CDR1 SGHSA and CDR2 FRNQAP. The CDR3 spans 14 residues. Deletions cut 1 base from V and 1 base from J, with 6 bases between. The sequenced part of the CDR3 DNA is TGTGCAAGCAGCTTAGGCCAGTACCAAGACACCCAGTAC. Protein: CASSLGQYQDTQY. The CDR3, in full, reads CASSLGQYQDTQYF.

In the case of this clone: Mouse gene names and germline throughout. With the read ending 1 residue before the CDR3 end, the germline J gene is used to fill in that end. This chain links TRBV3 with TRBJ2-2; perhaps TRBD2 as D (6 bases). The CDR3 extends over 14 amino acids. In germline, CDR1 is SNHLY, CDR2 FYNGKV (reference sequence). Trimming left V 4 bases short and J 2 bases short, with 8 bases between. The CDR3 here is CASSSTGNTGQLYF. The CDR3 DNA, read in part, is TGTGCCAGCAGCTCAACTGGGAACACCGGGCAGCTCTAC.

In the case of this clone: The listed genes are named as in mouse. The observed sequence ends 1 residue before the CDR3 terminus, with the missing tail filled in from the germline J gene. V usage is TRBV23 and J usage is TRBJ2-5; TRBD1 reflects the table's D call only, with no check against the DNA. The germline V gene encodes CDR1 KGHTA and CDR2 FQNQQP. The CDR3 runs to 15 residues. CDR3 residues: CSSSQSGGNQDTQYF. The covered CDR3 bases are TGCTCCAGCAGTCAATCAGGGGGAAACCAAGACACCCAGTAC.

A note on this clone: Mouse gene names apply. Partial CDR3 DNA: TGTGCAAGCAGCTTAGGGGGGGCGGCCAACGAAAGATTATTT. It is translated as CASSLGGAANERLF. The CDR3 in full is CASSLGGAANERLFF. The V gene is TRBV16, the J gene TRBJ1-4, with TRBD1 as a possible D gene (6 bases). The read terminates 1 residue before the CDR3 end, so the remaining end is supplied by the germline J gene. The CDR3 extends over 15 amino acids. Trimming shortened V by 1 base and J by 3 bases, and 9 bases separated the two germline ends. Germline CDR1 and CDR2: SGHSA and FRNQAP. Looking up the rest from reference TRBV16 and TRBJ1-4 gives the full variable domain: NAGVIQTPRHKVTGKGQEATLWCEPISGHSAVFWYRQTIVQGLEFLTYFRNQAPIDDSGMPKERFSAQMPNQSHSTLKIQSTQPQDSAVYLCASSLGGAANERLFFGHGTKLSVL.

This clone has just a few counts. Genes here carry mouse names. From the germline J gene comes the end of the CDR3, since the read stops 1 residue before it. The chain employs TRBV26 and TRBJ1-2; 7 bases match TRBD1. Germline assignment: CDR1 KGHPV and CDR2 FQNQEV (reference sequence). This CDR3 region has 14 residues. The junction had 2 bases not matched to a gene; V was cut back by 2 bases and J by 2 bases. CDR3 loop: CASSLHRGNSDYTF. The DNA read from the CDR3 is TGTGCCAGCAGTCTGCACAGGGGTAACTCCGACTACACC.

There are a few counts of this clone. All gene names here are mouse names. The observed sequence ends 1 residue before the CDR3 terminus, with the missing tail filled in from the germline J gene. The rearrangement links TRBV26 to TRBJ2-7; no firm D call. The CDR3 spans 11 residues. V gave up 0 bases and J gave up 6 bases, with 3 bases separating them. The germline V gene has CDR1 KGHPV and CDR2 FQNQEV (reference sequence). The sequenced part of the CDR3 DNA is TGTGCCAGCAGTCTGTCGGGTGAACAGTAC. Protein product: CASSLSGEQY. The full CDR3 protein is CASSLSGEQYF.

This clone has only a few counts. Gene and germline names: mouse. The read falls 1 residue short of the CDR3 end, and the missing part is taken from the germline J gene. V is TRBV29 and J is TRBJ2-7; perhaps TRBD1 as D (5 bases). The CDR3 length is 12 residues. The ends were cut back, 6 bases at V and 3 bases at J, with 9 bases in the middle. The germline CDR1 and CDR2 sequences are MSHET and SYDVDS. Partial CDR3 DNA: TGTGCTAGCAGCTTGACAGACTATGAACAGTAC. Its translation: CASSLTDYEQY. In full, the CDR3 is CASSLTDYEQYF.

Comment on this clone: Genes and germline are mouse. The read falls 1 residue short of the CDR3 end, and the missing part is taken from the germline J gene. The V gene is TRBV3, the J gene TRBJ1-3; unclear D gene. The CDR3 consists of 13 residues. V dropped 5 bases and J dropped 0 bases, with 5 bases sitting between them. The V gene's germline CDR1 is SNHLY and CDR2 FYNGKV (reference sequence). The CDR3 loop is CASSEYSGNTLYF. The DNA read from the CDR3 is TGTGCCAGCAGCGAATATTCTGGAAATACGCTCTAT.

Turning to this clone: Gene names are mouse gene names. The read ends 1 residue early relative to the CDR3; the germline J gene fills the gap. This rearrangement joins TRBV23 to TRBJ1-2; TRBD1 was called by the table and not checked on the DNA. This CDR3 region has 13 residues. The germline gives CDR1 KGHTA, CDR2 FQNQQP. The covered CDR3 bases are TGCTCCAGCAGTAAGACAGCAAACTCCGACTACACC. Translating it yields CSSSKTANSDYT. The full CDR3 protein reads CSSSKTANSDYTF.

A word on this clone: Gene and germline names: mouse. With the read ending 1 residue before the CDR3 end, the germline J gene is used to fill in that end. The V call is TRBV12-2, the J call TRBJ1-2; maybe TRBD1 (5 bases). V was clipped by 1 base and J by 4 bases, with 6 bases between them. Germline assignment: CDR1 SGHLS and CDR2 HYDKME. This CDR3 spans 12 amino acids. CDR3 DNA (partial): TGTGCCAGCTCTCTTGGGGGCTCCGACTACACC. It codes for CASSLGGSDYT. In full, the CDR3 reads CASSLGGSDYTF.

Concerning this clone: Any gene name here is a mouse gene name. The CDR3 is cut off 1 residue early in the read; its end comes from the germline J gene. The rearrangement joins TRBV20 to TRBJ1-1; D is possibly TRBD1 (6 bases). This CDR3 has 14 residues. V dropped 1 base and J dropped 4 bases, with 13 bases sitting between them. Germline V gene sequence: CDR1 GFQATS, CDR2 STVNSAI. CDR3 amino acids: CGARARGEGTEVFF. Partial CDR3 DNA: TGTGGTGCTAGGGCCAGGGGAGAAGGCACAGAAGTCTTC. The entire variable domain, with the rest obtained from reference TRBV20 and TRBJ1-1, is as follows: GALVYQYPRRTICKSGTSMRMECQAVGFQATSVAWYRQSPQKTFELIALSTVNSAIKYEQNFTQEKFPISHPNLSFSSMTVLNAYLEDRGLYLCGARARGEGTEVFFGKGTRLTVV.

This clone turned up a few times. Genes here carry mouse names. The read falls 1 residue short of the CDR3 end, and the missing part is taken from the germline J gene. The genes are TRBV12-2 and TRBJ2-7, with 7 bases fitting TRBD2. The CDR3 length is 14 residues. Trimming took 0 bases from V and 2 from J; bases not matched to a gene: 3. Per the germline V gene, CDR1 is SGHLS and CDR2 is HYDKME. The CDR3 region is CASSLFGGAYEQYF. Partial CDR3 DNA: TGTGCCAGCTCTCTCTTCGGGGGGGCCTATGAACAGTAC.

Only a few counts were recorded for this clone. Gene and germline names: mouse. The read ends 1 residue shy of where the CDR3 ends; the end is completed using the germline J gene. The chain links TRBV26 to TRBJ1-3; the D is unclear. CDR1 and CDR2 (germline): KGHPV, FQNQEV (reference sequence). Trimming removed 6 bases at V and 1 base at J, with 16 bases between. The CDR3 runs to 16 residues. The DNA read from the CDR3 is TGTGCCAGCAGCCCCGGAGGGCCCTGGTCTGGAAATACGCTCTAT. Amino acid sequence: CASSPGGPWSGNTLY. The CDR3 in its entirety is CASSPGGPWSGNTLYF.